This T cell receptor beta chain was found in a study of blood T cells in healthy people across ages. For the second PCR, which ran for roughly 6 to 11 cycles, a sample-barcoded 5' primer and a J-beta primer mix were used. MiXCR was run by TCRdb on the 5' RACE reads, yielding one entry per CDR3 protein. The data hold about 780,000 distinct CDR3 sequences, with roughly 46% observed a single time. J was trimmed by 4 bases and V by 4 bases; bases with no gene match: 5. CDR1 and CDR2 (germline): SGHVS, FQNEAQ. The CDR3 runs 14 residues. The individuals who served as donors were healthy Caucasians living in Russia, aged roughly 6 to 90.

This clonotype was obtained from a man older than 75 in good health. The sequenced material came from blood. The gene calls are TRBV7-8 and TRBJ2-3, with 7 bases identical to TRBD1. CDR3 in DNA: TGTGCCAGCAGCTCAGGACAGGAGGCAGATACGCAGTATTTT. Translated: CASSSGQEADTQYF.